One T cell receptor beta chain is described in this entry. The sample belongs to a study of blood T cell repertoires in COVID-19. Assay used: immunoSEQ multiplex PCR; TCRdb lists only in-frame clones, some missing. The sample records about 81,000 clones, about 88% being singletons. The CDR3 covers 16 residues. With V trimmed by 8 bases and J by 10 bases, 13 bases remained unmatched. CDR1 LNHDA and CDR2 SQIVND come from the germline V gene (reference sequence). This clonotype originated in a man in his 70s with active or convalescent COVID-19. V and J are TRBV19 and TRBJ1-6; 11 bases agree with TRBD1. Material for sequencing was peripheral blood. CDR3 loop: CASRDADRGLRSPLHF. Here the CDR3 DNA reads TGTGCCAGTCGAGACGCGGACAGGGGGCTTCGATCACCCCTCCACTTT.